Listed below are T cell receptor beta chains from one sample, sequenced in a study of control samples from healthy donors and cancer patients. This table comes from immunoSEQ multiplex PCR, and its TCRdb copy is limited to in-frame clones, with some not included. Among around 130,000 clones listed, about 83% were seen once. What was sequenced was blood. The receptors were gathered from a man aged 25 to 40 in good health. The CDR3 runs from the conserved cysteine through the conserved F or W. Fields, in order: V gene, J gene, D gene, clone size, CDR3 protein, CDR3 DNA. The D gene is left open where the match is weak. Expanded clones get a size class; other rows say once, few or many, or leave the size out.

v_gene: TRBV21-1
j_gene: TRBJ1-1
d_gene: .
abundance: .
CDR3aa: CASSKAQGGGTEAFF
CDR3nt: TGTGCCAGCAGCAAAGCGCAGGGAGGAGGCACTGAAGCTTTCTTT

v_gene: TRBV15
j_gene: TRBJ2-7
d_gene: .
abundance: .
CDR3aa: CATSRGRDAYEQYF
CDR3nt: TGTGCCACCAGCAGAGGACGGGATGCCTACGAGCAGTACTTC

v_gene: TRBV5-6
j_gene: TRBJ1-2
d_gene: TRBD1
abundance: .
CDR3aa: CASSFWGQINPNYGYTF
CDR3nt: TGTGCCAGCAGCTTTTGGGGACAGATTAATCCGAACTATGGCTACACCTTC

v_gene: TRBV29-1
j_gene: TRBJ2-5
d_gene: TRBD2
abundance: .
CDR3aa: CSVAKMAGGEETQYF
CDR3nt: TGCAGCGTCGCGAAGATGGCGGGGGGGGAGGAGACCCAGTACTTC

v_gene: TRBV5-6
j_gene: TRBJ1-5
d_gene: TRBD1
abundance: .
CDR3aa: CASSLGTGRSGQPQHF
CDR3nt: TGTGCCAGCAGCTTGGGGACAGGGCGGTCTGGTCAGCCCCAGCATTTT

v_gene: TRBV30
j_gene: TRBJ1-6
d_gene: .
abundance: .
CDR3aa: CAWSVHSGFNSPLHF
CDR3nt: TGTGCCTGGAGTGTACATTCGGGCTTTAATTCACCCCTCCACTTT

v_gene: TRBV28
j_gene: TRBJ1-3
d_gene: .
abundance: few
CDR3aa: CASSSMDFYFGSGNTIYF
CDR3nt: TGTGCCAGCAGTTCGATGGACTTCTATTTCGGGTCTGGAAACACCATATATTTT

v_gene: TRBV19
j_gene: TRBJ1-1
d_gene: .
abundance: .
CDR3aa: CASSINTAGNTEAFF
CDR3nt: TGTGCCAGTAGTATCAATACGGCGGGGAACACTGAAGCTTTCTTT

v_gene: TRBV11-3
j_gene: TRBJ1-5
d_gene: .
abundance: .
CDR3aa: CASSSGEQPQHF
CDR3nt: TGTGCCAGCAGCTCAGGAGAACAGCCCCAGCATTTT

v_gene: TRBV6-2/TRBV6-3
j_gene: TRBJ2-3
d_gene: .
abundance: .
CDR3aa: CASSYQGFTDTQYF
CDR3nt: TGTGCCAGCAGTTATCAGGGATTCACAGATACGCAGTATTTT

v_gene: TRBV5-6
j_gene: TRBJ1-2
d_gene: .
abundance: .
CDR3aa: CASSLEINYGYTF
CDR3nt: TGTGCCAGCAGCTTGGAGATTAACTATGGCTACACCTTC

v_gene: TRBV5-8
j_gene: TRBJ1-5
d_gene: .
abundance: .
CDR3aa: CASSSLSNQPQHF
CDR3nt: TGTGCCAGCAGCTCCTTGTCCAATCAGCCCCAGCATTTT

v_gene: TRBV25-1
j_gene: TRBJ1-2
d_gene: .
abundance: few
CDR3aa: CASSGQFYGYTF
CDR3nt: TGTGCCAGCAGTGGACAGTTCTATGGCTACACCTTC

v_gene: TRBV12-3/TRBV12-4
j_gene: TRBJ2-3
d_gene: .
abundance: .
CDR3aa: CASSSGDTQYF
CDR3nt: TGTGCCAGCAGCTCAGGGGATACGCAGTATTTT

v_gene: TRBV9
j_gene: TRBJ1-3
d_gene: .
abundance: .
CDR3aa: CASSDGPLDSGNTIYF
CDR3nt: TGTGCCAGCAGCGACGGTCCACTAGACTCTGGAAACACCATATATTTT

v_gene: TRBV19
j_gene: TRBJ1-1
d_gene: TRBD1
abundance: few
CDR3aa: CASSPGQEGGTEAFF
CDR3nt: TGTGCCAGTAGTCCCGGACAGGAGGGGGGTACTGAAGCTTTCTTT

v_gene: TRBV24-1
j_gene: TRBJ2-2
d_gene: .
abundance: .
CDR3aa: CATSVMAAPNTGELFF
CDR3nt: TGTGCCACCAGTGTAATGGCAGCACCGAACACCGGGGAGCTGTTTTTT

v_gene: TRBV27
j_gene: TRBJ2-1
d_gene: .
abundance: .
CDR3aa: CASKKGGRDNEQFF
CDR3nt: TGTGCCAGCAAAAAAGGCGGTCGGGACAATGAGCAGTTCTTC

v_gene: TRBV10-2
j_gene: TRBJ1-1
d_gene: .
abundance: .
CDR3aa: CATKTGQTNTEAFF
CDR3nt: TGCGCCACCAAGACCGGACAGACGAACACTGAAGCTTTCTTT

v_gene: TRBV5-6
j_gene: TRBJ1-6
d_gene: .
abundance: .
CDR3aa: CASSRPRVYNSPLHF
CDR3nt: TGTGCCAGCAGCCGTCCTAGGGTTTACAATTCACCCCTCCACTTT

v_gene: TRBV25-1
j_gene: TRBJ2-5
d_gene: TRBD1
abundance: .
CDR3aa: CASRISGTGDGETQYF
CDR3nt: TGTGCCAGCAGGATTTCCGGGACAGGGGATGGGGAGACCCAGTACTTC

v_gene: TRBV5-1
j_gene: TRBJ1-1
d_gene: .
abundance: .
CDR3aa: CASSPVQVNTEAFF
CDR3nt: TGCGCCAGCAGCCCCGTACAGGTGAACACTGAAGCTTTCTTT

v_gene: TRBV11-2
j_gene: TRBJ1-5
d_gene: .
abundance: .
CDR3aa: CASSPGVSRLSNQPQHF
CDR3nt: TGTGCCAGCAGCCCCGGCGTGAGCAGACTTAGCAATCAGCCCCAGCATTTT

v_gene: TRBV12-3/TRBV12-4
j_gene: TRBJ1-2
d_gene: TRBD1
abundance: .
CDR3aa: CASSPGQGRGYTF
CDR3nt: TGTGCCAGCAGTCCTGGACAGGGTAGGGGCTACACCTTC

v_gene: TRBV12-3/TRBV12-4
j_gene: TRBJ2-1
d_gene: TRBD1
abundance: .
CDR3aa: CASRFEGAYEQFF
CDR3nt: TGTGCCAGCAGGTTTGAGGGGGCCTATGAGCAGTTCTTC

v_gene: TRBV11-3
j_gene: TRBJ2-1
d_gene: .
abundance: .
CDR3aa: CASSLEGQASYNEQFF
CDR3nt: TGTGCCAGCAGCTTAGAAGGCCAGGCCTCCTACAATGAGCAGTTCTTC

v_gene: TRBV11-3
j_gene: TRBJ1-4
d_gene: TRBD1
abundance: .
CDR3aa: CASSLGQGNEKLFF
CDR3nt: TGTGCCAGCAGCTTAGGACAGGGAAATGAAAAACTGTTTTTT

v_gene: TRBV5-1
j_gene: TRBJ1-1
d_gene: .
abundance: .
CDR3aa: CASSLYSSNTEAFF
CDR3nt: TGCGCCAGCAGCTTGTACAGCTCGAACACTGAAGCTTTCTTT

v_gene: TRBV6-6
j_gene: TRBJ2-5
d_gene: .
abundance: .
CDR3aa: CASSYVGKRETQYF
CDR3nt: TGTGCCAGCAGTTACGTGGGGAAGAGGGAGACCCAGTACTTC

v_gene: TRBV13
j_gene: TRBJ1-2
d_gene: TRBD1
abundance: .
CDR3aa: CASRPGQGGGYTF
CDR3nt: TGTGCCAGCAGGCCGGGACAGGGGGGCGGCTACACCTTC

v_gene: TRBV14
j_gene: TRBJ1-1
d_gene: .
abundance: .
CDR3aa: CASSQLRDTEAFF
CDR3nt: TGTGCCAGCAGCCAACTGCGGGACACTGAAGCTTTCTTT

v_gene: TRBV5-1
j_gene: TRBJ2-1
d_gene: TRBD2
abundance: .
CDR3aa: CASSLFSSGGFNEQFF
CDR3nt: TGCGCCAGCAGCTTGTTTTCTAGCGGGGGGTTCAATGAGCAGTTCTTC

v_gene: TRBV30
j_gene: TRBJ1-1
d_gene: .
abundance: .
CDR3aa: CAWGPMNTEAFF
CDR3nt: TGTGCCTGGGGGCCCATGAACACTGAAGCTTTCTTT

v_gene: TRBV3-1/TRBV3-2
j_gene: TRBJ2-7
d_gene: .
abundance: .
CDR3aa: CASSQGTSSLYEQYF
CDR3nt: TGTGCCAGCAGCCAAGGAACTAGCAGCCTTTACGAGCAGTACTTC

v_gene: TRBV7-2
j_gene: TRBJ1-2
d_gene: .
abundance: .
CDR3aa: CASSPGRGGYTF
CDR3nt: TGTGCCAGCAGCCCCGGCCGTGGTGGCTACACCTTC

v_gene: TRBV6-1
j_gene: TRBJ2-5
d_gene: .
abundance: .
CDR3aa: CASSEAVGLQETQYF
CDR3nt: TGTGCCAGCAGTGAAGCAGTCGGTCTCCAAGAGACCCAGTACTTC

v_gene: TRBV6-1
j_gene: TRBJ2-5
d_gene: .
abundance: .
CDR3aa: CASSEFRWETQYF
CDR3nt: TGTGCCAGCAGTGAATTTCGTTGGGAGACCCAGTACTTC

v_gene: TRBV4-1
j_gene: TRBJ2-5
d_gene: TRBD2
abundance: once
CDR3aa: CASSRGLAGGLGTQYF
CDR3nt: TGCGCCAGCAGCCGGGGACTAGCGGGGGGACTCGGGACCCAGTACTTC

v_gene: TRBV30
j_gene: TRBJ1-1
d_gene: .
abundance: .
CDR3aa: CAWSFRDTEAFF
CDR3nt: TGTGCCTGGAGTTTCAGGGACACTGAAGCTTTCTTT

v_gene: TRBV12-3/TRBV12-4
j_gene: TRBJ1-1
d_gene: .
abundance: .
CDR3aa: CASSKGGNTEAFF
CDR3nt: TGTGCCAGCAGTAAGGGCGGGAACACTGAAGCTTTCTTT

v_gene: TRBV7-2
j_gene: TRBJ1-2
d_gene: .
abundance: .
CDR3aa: CASSLITANYGYTF
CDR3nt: TGTGCCAGCAGCTTAATAACAGCGAACTATGGCTACACCTTC

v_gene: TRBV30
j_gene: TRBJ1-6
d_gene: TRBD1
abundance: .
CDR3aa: CAWTQGGSPLHF
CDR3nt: TGTGCCTGGACTCAGGGGGGATCACCCCTCCACTTT

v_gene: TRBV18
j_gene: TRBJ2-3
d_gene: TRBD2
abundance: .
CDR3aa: CASSPGLAGSTDTQYF
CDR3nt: TGTGCCAGCTCCCCTGGACTAGCGGGGAGCACAGATACGCAGTATTTT

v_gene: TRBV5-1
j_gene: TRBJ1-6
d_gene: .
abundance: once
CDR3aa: CASSTQPQGTDNSPLHF
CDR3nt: TGCGCCAGCAGCACCCAACCCCAGGGGACCGATAATTCACCCCTCCACTTT

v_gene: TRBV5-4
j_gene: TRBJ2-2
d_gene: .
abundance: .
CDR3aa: CASSSGTAGAGELFF
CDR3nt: TGTGCCAGCAGCAGTGGGACGGCAGGGGCCGGGGAGCTGTTTTTT

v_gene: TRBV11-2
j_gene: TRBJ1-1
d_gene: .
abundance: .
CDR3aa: CASSLEQIGEAFF
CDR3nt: TGTGCCAGCAGCTTAGAGCAGATCGGGGAAGCTTTCTTT

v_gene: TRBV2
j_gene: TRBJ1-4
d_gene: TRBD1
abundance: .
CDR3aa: CASRKDRGEEKLFF
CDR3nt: TGTGCCAGCAGGAAGGACAGGGGAGAGGAAAAACTGTTTTTT

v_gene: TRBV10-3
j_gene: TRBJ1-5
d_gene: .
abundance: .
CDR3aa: CAISAGTENQPQHF
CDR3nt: TGTGCCATCAGCGCCGGGACGGAGAATCAGCCCCAGCATTTT

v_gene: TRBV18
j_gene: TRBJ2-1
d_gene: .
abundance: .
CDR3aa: CASSPGVNEQFF
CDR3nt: TGTGCCAGCTCACCCGGAGTAAATGAGCAGTTCTTC

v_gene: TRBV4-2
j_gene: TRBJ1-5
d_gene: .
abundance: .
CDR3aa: CASSQENNLSNQPQHF
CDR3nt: TGTGCCAGCAGCCAAGAAAATAACCTAAGCAATCAGCCCCAGCATTTT

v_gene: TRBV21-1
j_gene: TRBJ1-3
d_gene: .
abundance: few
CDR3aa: CASRRGSGNTIYF
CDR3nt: TGTGCCAGCCGACGGGGGAGCGGAAACACCATATATTTT

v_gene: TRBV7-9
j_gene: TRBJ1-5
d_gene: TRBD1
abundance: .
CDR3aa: CASSLGTGFAQNQPQHF
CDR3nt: TGTGCCAGCAGCTTAGGGACAGGGTTCGCCCAAAATCAGCCCCAGCATTTT

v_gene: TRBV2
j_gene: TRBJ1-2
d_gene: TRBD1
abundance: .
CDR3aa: CASARQGYGYTF
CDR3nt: TGTGCCAGCGCCCGACAGGGCTATGGCTACACCTTC